The 7 T cell receptor beta chains below come from one sample, sequenced in a study of shared clonotypes between healthy human individuals. Some clones are missing from TCRdb's copy, which holds only in-frame ones; the method was immunoSEQ multiplex PCR. Among about a million clones listed, roughly 80% were seen once. Sample: memory CD4+ T cells from PBMCs. As for subset: CD45RA-negative fraction. The receptors shown here come from a man younger than 30 in good health. Some clones in this sample may be carry-over from other donors' samples.

V and J are TRBV27 and TRBJ2-7; D gene ambiguous. V was clipped by 0 bases and J by 0 bases, with 18 bases between them. Germline values: CDR1 MNHEY, CDR2 SMNVEV (reference sequence). The CDR3 contains 18 residues. CDR3 nucleotide sequence: TGTGCCAGCAGTTTATCGCTATCCTTAGGTCGAAGCTCCTACGAGCAGTACTTC. Translated: CASSLSLSLGRSSYEQYF.

Of note for this clone: With a far larger clone one base away, a read error is the likely cause. The chain has TRBV27 and TRBJ2-1; D unresolved. Between the trimmed V and J ends, which lost 2 bases and 2 bases, there was a span of 1 base. The CDR3 runs 12 residues. In germline, CDR1 is MNHEY, CDR2 SMNVEV (reference sequence). CDR3 sequence: CASSLTYNEQFF. In nucleotides, the CDR3 is TGTGCCAGCAGTTTAACCTACAATGAGCAGTTCTTC.

The chain links TRBV6-1 to TRBJ2-7; TRBD1 aligns across 9 bases. The length of the CDR3 is 15 residues. J gave up 3 bases and V 0 bases, and 3 bases lay outside the gene matches. CDR1 MNHNS and CDR2 SASEGT come from the germline V gene. The CDR3 region is CASSEAGQGYYEQYF. The CDR3 DNA follows: TGTGCCAGCAGTGAAGCCGGACAGGGGTACTACGAGCAGTACTTC.

This clone appeared a few times. This chain joins TRBV19 and TRBJ2-7, with TRBD1 identical over 9 bases. Germline V gene lookup returns CDR1 LNHDA and CDR2 SQIVND (reference sequence). CDR3 length equals 17 residues. Losses at the gene ends were 3 bases for V and 3 bases for J; bases not matched to a gene: 12. The CDR3 spells CASSMEGGQGGVYEQYF. The CDR3 DNA reads as TGTGCCAGTAGTATGGAAGGGGGACAGGGAGGGGTCTACGAGCAGTACTTC.

The chain links TRBV28 to TRBJ2-1; D possibly corresponds to TRBD2 (5 bases). V was cut by 11 bases and J by 3 bases, with 11 bases left in between. The germline V gene encodes CDR1 MDHEN and CDR2 SYDVKM. The CDR3 extends over 12 amino acids. The CDR3 coding sequence is TGTGCCGCTTCCGGGAACTACAATGAGCAGTTCTTC. It specifies CAASGNYNEQFF.

The genes are TRBV5-1 and TRBJ2-7, with 10 bases that match TRBD2. The CDR3 consists of 14 residues. J was trimmed by 6 bases and V by 0 bases; bases with no gene match: 3. The germline V gene has CDR1 SGHRS and CDR2 YFSETQ. CDR3 region: CASSLGGLAAEQYF. DNA of the CDR3: TGCGCCAGCAGCTTGGGCGGACTAGCGGCCGAGCAGTACTTC.

J is TRBJ1-1 and V is TRBV18, with 9 bases that match TRBD1. J lost 1 base, V lost 5 bases, and 2 bases had no gene match. The germline V gene has CDR1 KGHSH and CDR2 LQKENI. The CDR3 has 14 amino acids. CDR3 sequence: CASSEDRGNTEAFF. For the CDR3, the DNA is TGTGCCAGCTCAGAGGACAGGGGGAACACTGAAGCTTTCTTT.